The sequence of this T cell receptor beta chain was determined in a study of OX40 agonist ivuxolimab in advanced cancers. Broader study findings: Dose levels from 0.1 to 3.0 mg/kg saw CD4+ and CD8+ blood T cells expand clonally by week 6.

The CDR3 is made up of 18 amino acids. Deletions cut 0 bases from V and 1 base from J, with 15 bases between. Method: immunoSEQ multiplex PCR; TCRdb's copy keeps in-frame clones and lacks some. Altogether roughly 60,000 clones are present, roughly 89% being singletons, with the ten largest covering 11% to 15%. This clone was detected once. Its specificity is not known. This specimen consisted of CD4+ or CD8+ T cells sorted from blood, obtained in a trial of the OX40 agonist ivuxolimab. The gene calls are TRBV23-1 and TRBJ2-2; D possibly uses TRBD1 or TRBD2 (5 bases each). Being an ORF, TRBV23-1 has a function that is uncertain. The receptor was derived from an adult with an advanced solid tumor such as melanoma, head and neck, liver or kidney cancer. The CDR3 nucleotides read TGCGCCAGCAGTCAATCGTTCTCCCGGGACGGGAACACCGGGGAGCTGTTTTTT. It codes for CASSQSFSRDGNTGELFF.